This T cell receptor beta chain was documented in a study of post-analysis software for immune sequencing data. Whole-study results and caveats: Relative to controls, patients had 4 or 5 TRBV segments at higher frequency, with TRBV5-6, TRBV5-1 and TRBV20-1 among these.

The CDR3 covers 16 residues. Remarks on this clonotype: Antigen: not known. One end of the junction does not line up with germline, which may come from a read error.

Unique-molecular-identifier-tagged TCR beta cDNA libraries were used. Via MiXCR, TCRdb re-called the PCR reads, giving one row per CDR3 protein. The sample comprises 400,000 to 500,000 distinct CDR3 sequences, about 39% of which are singletons, and 6% to 9% rests with the top ten. This TCR was recovered from a girl aged 2-10 years with multiple sclerosis. V gene TRBV12-3 or TRBV12-4 combines with J gene TRBJ2-1; 8 nucleotides agree with TRBD2. Material for sequencing was blood. The CDR3 nucleotides read TGTGCCAGCAGTCCCCAGCGGGAGTCATCCTTCAATGAGCAGTTCTTC. Translated: CASSPQRESSFNEQFF.